Below are 2 T cell receptor beta chains sequenced from a single sample in a study of blood T cells in healthy people across ages. Through a sample-barcoded 5' primer and a J-beta primer mix, a second PCR was run for about 6 to 11 cycles. TCRdb reprocessed the 5' RACE reads via MiXCR and lists one record per CDR3 protein. In the table there are more than 650,000 distinct CDR3 sequences, over 20% of which are singletons. Sequenced input: blood. The receptors stem from a man aged 65 to 85 in good health.

This clonotype was recorded a few times. V gene TRBV24-1 combines with J gene TRBJ2-3, with D maybe TRBD1 (5 bases). Deletions cut 1 base from V and 1 base from J, with 14 bases between. This CDR3 region has 17 residues. Per the germline V gene, CDR1 is KGHDR and CDR2 is SFDVKD. CDR3 sequence (DNA): TGTGCCACCAGTGATTTTCGAGGCGTCAGGGGCACAGATACGCAGTATTTT. It translates to CATSDFRGVRGTDTQYF.

This chain uses TRBV5-6 with TRBJ2-7, with TRBD2 as a possible D gene (6 bases). This CDR3 spans 12 amino acids. V lost 4 bases and J 3 bases, leaving 8 bases between the germline ends. CDR1 and CDR2 from the germline V gene are SGHDT and YYEEEE. CDR3 in DNA: TGTGCCAGCAGCGTGGACTACTACGAGCAGTACTTC. It translates to CASSVDYYEQYF.